This TCR beta chain was identified in a study of blood T cell repertoires in COVID-19. Study overall: The cDNA or gDNA used as material had been derived from T cells, B-cell-depleted T cells, or PBMCs.

Generated by immunoSEQ multiplex PCR, the TCRdb table keeps only in-frame clones and is missing some. The sample records about 350,000 clones, over 75% being singletons. The length of the CDR3 is 16 residues. J gave up 6 bases and V 0 bases, and 9 bases lay outside the gene matches. Germline V gene lookup returns CDR1 MNHNY and CDR2 SVGAGI (reference sequence). V and J are TRBV6-6 and TRBJ2-7, with TRBD2 identical over 9 bases. This sequence was found in a woman in her 30s who had recovered from COVID-19. The specimen was PBMCs or T cells enriched from blood (not recorded which). The CDR3 region is CASSYSVATAGGEQYF. The CDR3 region has the DNA TGTGCCAGCAGTTACTCGGTGGCCACAGCGGGGGGCGAGCAGTACTTC.